The 29 T cell receptor beta chains given below trace back to one sample, sequenced in a study of somatic mutations in cytotoxic T cells in rheumatoid arthritis. Generated by immunoSEQ multiplex PCR, the TCRdb table keeps only in-frame clones and is missing some. The repertoire has around 15,000 clones, 75% to 80% of them found once; the top ten carry approximately 20%. Sequenced sample: CD8+ T cells sorted from blood. The receptors come from an adult with rheumatoid arthritis.

The chain links TRBV7-3 to TRBJ2-5; D gene uncertain. Germline V gene sequence: CDR1 SGHTA, CDR2 FQGTGA. V lost 2 bases and J 2 bases, leaving 6 bases between the germline ends. The CDR3 contains 13 residues. The CDR3 sequence is CASSLLRQETQYF. In DNA, the CDR3 is TGTGCCAGCAGCTTACTTAGACAAGAGACCCAGTACTTC.

V gene TRBV4-3 combines with J gene TRBJ2-1; 11 nucleotides line up with TRBD2. The CDR3 contains 17 residues. With V trimmed by 3 bases and J by 6 bases, 10 bases remained unmatched. CDR1 LGHNA and CDR2 YSLEER come from the germline V gene. The CDR3 DNA sequence: TGCGCCAGCAGCCAGGACCCAGCCGGGACTAGCGGCAATGAGCAGTTCTTC. This sequence encodes CASSQDPAGTSGNEQFF.

Here the CDR3 DNA reads TGTGCCAGCAGCCGACAGGCTGAAGCTTTCTTT. Translating it yields CASSRQAEAFF. The chain joins TRBV5-4 to TRBJ1-1; a weak D match, TRBD1 (6 bases). The germline gives CDR1 SGHNT, CDR2 YYREEE (reference sequence). The CDR3 consists of 11 residues. V was pared by 4 bases and J by 6 bases, with 7 bases between.

The rearrangement uses TRBV9 and TRBJ2-2; maybe TRBD2 (7 bases). Trimming removed 1 base from V and 1 base from J, with 11 bases in between. The germline gives CDR1 SGDLS, CDR2 YYNGEE. CDR3 length: 16 amino acids. The CDR3 nucleotides are TGTGCCAGCAGCGTATCGGGGGGCCAGAACACCGGGGAGCTGTTTTTT. Protein: CASSVSGGQNTGELFF.

The chain is built from TRBV7-3 and TRBJ1-2; tentatively, D is TRBD1 (5 bases). Trimming stripped 2 bases from V and 6 bases from J, with 16 bases between. The CDR3 length is 15 residues. Germline V CDR1 and CDR2: SGHTA, FQGTGA. CDR3 in DNA: TGTGCCAGCAGCTTACCCAGGGTCCTCGTTGATGGCTACACCTTC. Its protein is CASSLPRVLVDGYTF.

V usage is TRBV6-5 and J usage is TRBJ2-1; 8 bases fit TRBD1. V lost 6 bases to trimming and J lost 5 bases; unmatched junction nucleotides: 9. The CDR3 consists of 15 residues. Germline CDR1 is MNHEY and CDR2 is SVGAGI. DNA for the CDR3: TGTGCCAGCAGACCCTCGACAGGGGATCACAATGAGCAGTTCTTC. Its protein is CASRPSTGDHNEQFF.

This sequence joins TRBV6-1 and TRBJ2-3, with D perhaps assigned TRBD1 or TRBD2 (5 bases each). V lost 3 bases to trimming and J lost 0 bases, with 25 bases between them. Per germline, CDR1 MNHNS and CDR2 SASEGT. This CDR3 contains 20 residues. CDR3 sequence (DNA): TGTGCCAGCAGTGAGTTGACGGGTCCTAGACAGCGGATTAGCACAGATACGCAGTATTTT. It yields the protein CASSELTGPRQRISTDTQYF.

This chain uses TRBV6-4 with TRBJ2-3; TRBD2 matches at 10 bases. Germline-derived CDR1 and CDR2 are MRHNA and SNTAGT. The V segment lost 5 bases and the J segment 3 bases; nucleotides outside the gene matches: 5. This CDR3 is built from 15 residues. CDR3: CASSLLAGRTDTQYF. The DNA for the CDR3 is TGTGCCAGCAGTCTACTAGCGGGGCGGACAGATACGCAGTATTTT.

The chain has TRBV28 and TRBJ1-2; the D is unclear. The germline V and J ends were trimmed by 2 bases and 0 bases, with 10 bases remaining between them. CDR1 is MDHEN and CDR2 is SYDVKM in the germline V gene. The CDR3 has 15 amino acids. As DNA, the CDR3 is TGTGCCAGCAGTTTAGTGACAAATTCTAACTATGGCTACACCTTC. It translates to CASSLVTNSNYGYTF.

This chain connects TRBV6-4 to TRBJ2-2; 9 nucleotides match TRBD2. CDR3 size: 15 residues. Trimming took 6 bases from V and 5 from J; bases not matched to a gene: 7. CDR1 and CDR2 (germline): MRHNA, SNTAGT. CDR3 nucleotides: TGTGCCAGCAGCGTCTCTAGCGGGACTACCGGGGAGCTGTTTTTT. It yields the protein CASSVSSGTTGELFF.

This rearrangement joins TRBV4-3 to TRBJ1-1; D might be TRBD1 (5 bases). The CDR3 is 15 residues long. The ends were cut back, 3 bases at V and 4 bases at J, with 15 bases in the middle. Germline CDR1 reads LGHNA; CDR2 reads YSLEER. The CDR3 region is CASSQGPEGSTEAFF. CDR3 nucleotides: TGCGCCAGCAGCCAGGGGCCTGAAGGGTCCACTGAAGCTTTCTTT.

The rearrangement uses TRBV4-3 and TRBJ2-3, with D tentatively TRBD1 or TRBD2 (6 bases each). This CDR3 is built from 17 residues. Germline V CDR1 and CDR2: LGHNA, YSLEER. Deletions cut 0 bases from V and 1 base from J, with 14 bases between. This CDR3 reads CASSQDARGLGTDTQYF. In DNA, the CDR3 is TGCGCCAGCAGCCAAGATGCTCGGGGGCTGGGCACAGATACGCAGTATTTT.

Only one count was recorded for this clone. This chain links TRBV4-1 with TRBJ2-1; a possible D gene is TRBD1 (6 bases). CDR1 is MGHRA and CDR2 is YSYEKL in the germline V gene. The CDR3 sequence is 16 residues long. Trimming took 3 bases from V and 3 from J, leaving 15 bases between them. DNA of the CDR3: TGCGCCAGCAGCCAGGAGGCTCGGACAGACTACAATGAGCAGTTCTTC. Amino acids: CASSQEARTDYNEQFF.

The rearrangement joins TRBV7-2 to TRBJ2-7; 9 positions match TRBD2. The CDR3 has 16 amino acids. CDR1 and CDR2 (germline): SGHTA, FQGNSA. The ends lost 3 bases at V and 4 bases at J; junction bases unmatched: 10. The DNA of the CDR3 is TGTGCCAGCAGCTTCCAGCGGGAGGTATCCGTTTACGAGCAGTACTTC. Translated, it gives CASSFQREVSVYEQYF.

This clone was seen just once. This chain uses TRBV14 with TRBJ2-7, with D unresolved. Trimming left V 0 bases short and J 1 base short, with 10 bases between. CDR3 length: 15 residues. Germline CDR1 and CDR2: SGHDN and FVKESK. CDR3 coding DNA: TGTGCCAGCAGCCAAGATCTGTCGTTTTCCTACGAGCAGTACTTC. Amino acid sequence: CASSQDLSFSYEQYF.

The chain uses TRBV28 and TRBJ2-7, with 7 bases fitting TRBD1. Germline V gene sequence: CDR1 MDHEN, CDR2 SYDVKM. CDR3 length: 15 residues. Unmatched junction bases numbered 11, after V lost 5 bases and J lost 4 bases. CDR3 region: CASSPLGQSMYEQYF. The CDR3, as DNA: TGTGCCAGCAGTCCCCTGGGACAGTCAATGTACGAGCAGTACTTC.

This chain uses TRBV5-6 with TRBJ2-1, with TRBD2 matching 8 bases. The germline gives CDR1 SGHDT, CDR2 YYEEEE. The CDR3 length is 15 residues. Trimming cost V 4 bases and J 4 bases; bases outside gene matches: 7. CDR3 sequence: CASSPGLGPYNEQFF. The CDR3 DNA reads as TGTGCCAGCAGCCCGGGACTAGGACCTTACAATGAGCAGTTCTTC.

The chain has TRBV4-1 and TRBJ1-1, with D unresolved. In germline, CDR1 is MGHRA, CDR2 YSYEKL. There are 13 residues in the CDR3. V lost 0 bases, J lost 1 base, and 3 bases lay in between. This CDR3 reads CASSQEPNTEAFF. CDR3 nucleotide sequence: TGCGCCAGCAGCCAAGAACCGAACACTGAAGCTTTCTTT.

The genes are TRBV27 and TRBJ2-4, with TRBD2 matching 12 bases. The CDR3 runs 15 residues. The germline gives CDR1 MNHEY, CDR2 SMNVEV (reference sequence). V shed 6 bases, J shed 4 bases, and the junction held 4 bases outside the gene matches. The CDR3 sequence is CASSRGTSGKNIQYF. The CDR3 DNA reads as TGTGCCAGCAGCCGGGGGACTAGCGGGAAAAACATTCAGTACTTC.

The J gene is TRBJ2-3, the V gene TRBV18; 10 bases line up with TRBD2. The CDR3 is made up of 16 amino acids. J was trimmed by 2 bases and V by 2 bases; bases with no gene match: 4. The germline V gene has CDR1 KGHSH and CDR2 LQKENI. CDR3 sequence reads: CASSPGLAAPTDTQYF. DNA for the CDR3: TGTGCCAGCTCACCAGGACTAGCGGCCCCCACAGATACGCAGTATTTT.

The J gene is TRBJ2-7, the V gene TRBV6-1; no clear D gene. V was clipped by 8 bases and J by 0 bases, with 8 bases between them. The CDR3 has 12 amino acids. Per the germline V gene, CDR1 is MNHNS and CDR2 is SASEGT. The CDR3 sequence is CASRVGSYEQYF. The CDR3 nucleotides are TGTGCCAGCCGGGTAGGCTCCTACGAGCAGTACTTC.

DNA for the CDR3: TGTGCCAGCAGCAAGACTAGCGGCCAAGAGACCCAGTACTTC. This gives the protein CASSKTSGQETQYF. V usage is TRBV7-9 and J usage is TRBJ2-5, with 9 bases identical to TRBD2. The junction had 2 bases not matched to a gene; V was cut back by 5 bases and J by 1 base. The CDR3 has 14 residues. Germline CDR1 is SEHNR and CDR2 is FQNEAQ (reference sequence).

This chain links TRBV7-8 with TRBJ1-3; D gene ambiguous. V was shortened by 8 bases and J by 4 bases, with 12 bases between the two germline ends. Germline V gene sequence: CDR1 SGHVS, CDR2 FQNEAQ. The CDR3 is 13 amino acids. The CDR3 spells CASDFRGGNTIYF. For the CDR3, the DNA is TGTGCCAGCGACTTTCGGGGAGGAAACACCATATATTTT. Full variable domain (missing parts from reference TRBV7-8 and TRBJ1-3): GAGVSQSPRYKVAKRGQDVALRCDPISGHVSLFWYQQALGQGPEFLTYFQNEAQLDKSGLPSDRFFAERPEGSVSTLKIQRTQQEDSAVYLCASDFRGGNTIYFGEGSWLTVV.

The chain employs TRBV4-3 and TRBJ1-1, with D possibly TRBD1 on 5 matching bases. The germline CDR1 and CDR2 sequences are LGHNA and YSLEER. The CDR3 contains 13 residues. Trimming took 2 bases from V and 7 from J, leaving 11 bases between them. CDR3 nucleotides: TGCGCCAGCAGCCAAATCGGGGCCGGTGAAGCTTTCTTT. This codes for CASSQIGAGEAFF.

This clone was counted a single time. V is TRBV4-1 and J is TRBJ2-1, with 11 bases lining up with TRBD2. V lost 1 base, J lost 8 bases, and 10 bases stayed unmatched. Germline values: CDR1 MGHRA, CDR2 YSYEKL. The CDR3 loop spans 17 amino acids. This CDR3 is CASSQAVTSGSTDEQFF. The CDR3 DNA follows: TGCGCCAGCAGCCAAGCAGTAACTAGCGGGAGTACGGATGAGCAGTTCTTC.

The chain couples TRBV10-3 to TRBJ2-7; D is undetermined. The CDR3 is 13 residues long. Germline assignment: CDR1 ENHRY and CDR2 SYGVKD. Deletions cut 2 bases from V and 0 bases from J, with 5 bases between. CDR3 amino acids: CAISEVSSYEQYF. DNA of the CDR3: TGTGCCATCAGTGAGGTGAGCTCCTACGAGCAGTACTTC.

The gene calls are TRBV29-1 and TRBJ1-2, with a weak D call TRBD1 (5 bases). V was clipped by 5 bases and J by 2 bases, with 12 bases between them. The CDR3 covers 13 residues. Germline V gene lookup returns CDR1 SQVTM and CDR2 ANQGSEA. The CDR3 region is CSVHGGRNYGYTF. As DNA, the CDR3 is TGCAGCGTTCATGGGGGGAGGAACTATGGCTACACCTTC.

V usage is TRBV19 and J usage is TRBJ2-1; D might be TRBD2 (5 bases). The germline V and J ends were trimmed by 5 bases and 6 bases, with 11 bases remaining between them. The CDR3 loop spans 13 amino acids. Germline CDR1 LNHDA, CDR2 SQIVND (reference sequence). This chain's CDR3 is CASSPWTPNEQFF. Here the CDR3 DNA reads TGTGCCAGTAGTCCGTGGACTCCCAATGAGCAGTTCTTC.

This chain links TRBV4-3 with TRBJ2-1, with 13 bases that match TRBD2. The V segment lost 4 bases and the J segment 7 bases; nucleotides outside the gene matches: 7. Germline-derived CDR1 and CDR2 are LGHNA and YSLEER. The CDR3 runs to 16 residues. CDR3 nucleotides: TGCGCCAGCAGCCGACTAGCGGGAGGATTTGGAAATGAGCAGTTCTTC. This sequence encodes CASSRLAGGFGNEQFF.